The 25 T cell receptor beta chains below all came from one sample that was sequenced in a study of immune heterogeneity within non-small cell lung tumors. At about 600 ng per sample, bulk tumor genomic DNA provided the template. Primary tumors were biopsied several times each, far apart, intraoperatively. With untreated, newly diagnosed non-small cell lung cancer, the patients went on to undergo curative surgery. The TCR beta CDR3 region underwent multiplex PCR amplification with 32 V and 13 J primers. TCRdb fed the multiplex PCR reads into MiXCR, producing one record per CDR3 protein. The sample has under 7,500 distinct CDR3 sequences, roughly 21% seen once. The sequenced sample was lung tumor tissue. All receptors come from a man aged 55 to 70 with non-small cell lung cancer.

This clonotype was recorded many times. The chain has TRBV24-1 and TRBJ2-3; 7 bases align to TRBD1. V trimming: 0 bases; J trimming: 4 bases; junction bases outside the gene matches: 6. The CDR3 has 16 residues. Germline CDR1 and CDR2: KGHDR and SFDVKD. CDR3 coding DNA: TGTGCCACCAGTGATTTGGTCAGGGGGAAGGCAGATACGCAGTATTTT. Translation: CATSDLVRGKADTQYF.

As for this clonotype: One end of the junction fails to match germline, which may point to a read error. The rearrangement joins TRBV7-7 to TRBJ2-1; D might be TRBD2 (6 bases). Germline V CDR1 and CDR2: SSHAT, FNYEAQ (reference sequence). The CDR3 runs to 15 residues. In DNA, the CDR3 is TGTGCTAGCAACCTGTCGGGGGAGTGGGGCAATGAGCAGTTCTTC. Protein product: CASNLSGEWGNEQFF.

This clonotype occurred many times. The CDR3 protein is CAWSVRGNQPQHF. CDR3 nucleotide sequence: TGTGCCTGGAGTGTAAGGGGAAATCAGCCCCAGCATTTT. This chain links TRBV30 with TRBJ1-5; D perhaps matches TRBD1 (5 bases). Per the germline V gene, CDR1 is GTSNPN and CDR2 is SVGIG (reference sequence). Trimming took off 0 bases at V and 4 bases at J, with 7 bases between the two ends. The CDR3 spans 13 residues.

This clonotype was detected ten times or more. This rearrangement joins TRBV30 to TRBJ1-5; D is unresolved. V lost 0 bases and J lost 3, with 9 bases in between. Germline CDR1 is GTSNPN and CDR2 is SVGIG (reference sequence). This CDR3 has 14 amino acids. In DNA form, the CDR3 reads TGTGCCTGGAGTGTGCTCACAGTCAATCAGCCCCAGCATTTT. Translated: CAWSVLTVNQPQHF.

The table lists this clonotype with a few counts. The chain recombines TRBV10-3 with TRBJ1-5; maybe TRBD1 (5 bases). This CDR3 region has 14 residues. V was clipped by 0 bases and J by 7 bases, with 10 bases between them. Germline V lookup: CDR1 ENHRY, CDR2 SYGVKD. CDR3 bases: TGTGCCATCAGTGAGTCGATAAGGGGACAGCCCCAGCATTTT. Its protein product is CAISESIRGQPQHF.

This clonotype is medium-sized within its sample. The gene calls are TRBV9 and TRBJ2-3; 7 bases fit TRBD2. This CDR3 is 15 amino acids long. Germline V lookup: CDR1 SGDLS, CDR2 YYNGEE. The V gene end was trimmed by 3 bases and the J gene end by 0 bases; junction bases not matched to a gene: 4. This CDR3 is CASSESGTSTDTQYF. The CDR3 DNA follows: TGTGCCAGCAGCGAAAGCGGGACTAGCACAGATACGCAGTATTTT.

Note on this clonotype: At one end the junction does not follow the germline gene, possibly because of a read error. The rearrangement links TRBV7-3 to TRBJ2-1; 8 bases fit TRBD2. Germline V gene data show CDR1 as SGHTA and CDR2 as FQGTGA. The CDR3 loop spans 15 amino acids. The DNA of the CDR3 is TGTGCCAGCAGCCTCCAGCGGGAGTCCTACAATGCGCAGTTCTTC. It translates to CASSLQRESYNAQFF.

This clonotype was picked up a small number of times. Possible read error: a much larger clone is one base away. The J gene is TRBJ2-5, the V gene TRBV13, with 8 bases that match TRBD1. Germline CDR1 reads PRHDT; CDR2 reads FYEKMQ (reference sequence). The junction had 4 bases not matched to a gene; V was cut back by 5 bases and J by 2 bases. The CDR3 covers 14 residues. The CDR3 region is CASSPRDRQETQYF. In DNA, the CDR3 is TGTGCCAGCAGCCCCCGGGACAGGCAAGAGACCCAGTACTTC.

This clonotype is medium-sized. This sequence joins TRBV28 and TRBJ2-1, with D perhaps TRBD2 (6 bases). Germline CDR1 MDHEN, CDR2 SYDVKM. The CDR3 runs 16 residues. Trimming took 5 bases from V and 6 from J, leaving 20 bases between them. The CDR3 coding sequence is TGTGCCAGCAGTCTCCCTTTGGGTAGCGGTGTCAATGAGCAGTTCTTC. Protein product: CASSLPLGSGVNEQFF. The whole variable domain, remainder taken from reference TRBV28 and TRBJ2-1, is DVKVTQSSRYLVKRTGEKVFLECVQDMDHENMFWYRQDPGLGLRLIYFSYDVKMKEKGDIPEGYSVSREKKERFSLILESASTNQTSMYLCASSLPLGSGVNEQFFGPGTRLTVL.

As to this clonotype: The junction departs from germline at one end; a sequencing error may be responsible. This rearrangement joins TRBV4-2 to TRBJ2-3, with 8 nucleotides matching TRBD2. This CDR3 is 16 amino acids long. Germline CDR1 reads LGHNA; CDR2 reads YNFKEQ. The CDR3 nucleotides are TGTGACAGCAGCCAAGAGGGCCGGGGACTAGTAGATACGCAGTATTTT. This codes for CDSSQEGRGLVDTQYF.

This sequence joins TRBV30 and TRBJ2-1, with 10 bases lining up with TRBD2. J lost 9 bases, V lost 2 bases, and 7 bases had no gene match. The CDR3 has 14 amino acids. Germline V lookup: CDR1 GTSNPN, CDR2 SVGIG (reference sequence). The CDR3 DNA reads TGTGCCTGGAGTCTTCTAGCGGGAGTAACTGAGCAGTTCTTC. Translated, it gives CAWSLLAGVTEQFF.

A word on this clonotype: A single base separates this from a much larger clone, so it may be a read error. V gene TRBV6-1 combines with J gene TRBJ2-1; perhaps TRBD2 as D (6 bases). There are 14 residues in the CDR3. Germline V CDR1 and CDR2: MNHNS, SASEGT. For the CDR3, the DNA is TGTGCCAGCAGCTTCCTGCGGGGCTTCAATAAGCAGTTCTTC. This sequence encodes CASSFLRGFNKQFF.

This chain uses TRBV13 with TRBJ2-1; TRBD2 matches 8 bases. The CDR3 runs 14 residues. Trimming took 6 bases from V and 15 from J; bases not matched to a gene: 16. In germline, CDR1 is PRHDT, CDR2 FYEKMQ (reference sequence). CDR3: CASSFSGSYNEVFF. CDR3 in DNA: TGTGCCAGCAGTTTCAGCGGGAGCTACAATGAGGTGTTCTTC. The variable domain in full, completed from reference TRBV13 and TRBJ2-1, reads AAGVIQSPRHLIKEKRETATLKCYPIPRHDTVYWYQQGPGQDPQFLISFYEKMQSDKGSIPDRFSAQQFSDYHSELNMSSLELGDSALYFCASSFSGSYNEVFFGPGTRLTVL.

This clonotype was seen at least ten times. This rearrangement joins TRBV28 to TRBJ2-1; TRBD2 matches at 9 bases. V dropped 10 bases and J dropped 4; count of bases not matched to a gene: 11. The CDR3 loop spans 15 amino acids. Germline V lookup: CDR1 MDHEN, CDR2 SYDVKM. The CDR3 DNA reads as TGTGCCACCGCGGGGGGGCAGTGGGAGTACAATGAGCAGTTCTTC. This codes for CATAGGQWEYNEQFF.

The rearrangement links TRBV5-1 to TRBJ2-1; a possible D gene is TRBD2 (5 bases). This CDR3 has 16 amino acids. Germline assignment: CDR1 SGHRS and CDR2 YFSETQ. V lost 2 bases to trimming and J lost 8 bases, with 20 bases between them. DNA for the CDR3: TGCGCCAGCAGCTTACAAGACATACCAGGTAGCGATGAGCAGTTCTTC. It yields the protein CASSLQDIPGSDEQFF. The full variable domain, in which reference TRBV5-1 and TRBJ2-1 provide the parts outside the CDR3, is KAGVTQTPRYLIKTRGQQVTLSCSPISGHRSVSWYQQTPGQGLQFLFEYFSETQRNKGNFPGRFSGRQFSNSRSEMNVSTLELGDSALYLCASSLQDIPGSDEQFFGPGTRLTVL.

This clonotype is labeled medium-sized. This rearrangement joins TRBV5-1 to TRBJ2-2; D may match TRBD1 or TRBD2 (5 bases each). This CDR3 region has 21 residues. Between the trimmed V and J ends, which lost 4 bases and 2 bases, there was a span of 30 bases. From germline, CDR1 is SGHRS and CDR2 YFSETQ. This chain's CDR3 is CASSPGLFGTSRAANTGELFF. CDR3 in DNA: TGCGCCAGCAGCCCCGGTCTATTCGGGACCTCGCGGGCAGCCAACACCGGGGAGCTGTTTTTT.

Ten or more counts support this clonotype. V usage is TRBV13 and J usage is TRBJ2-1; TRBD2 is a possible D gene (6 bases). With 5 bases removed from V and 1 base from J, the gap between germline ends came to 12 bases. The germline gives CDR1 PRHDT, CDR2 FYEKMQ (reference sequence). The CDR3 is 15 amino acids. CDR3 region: CASSLRGQSYNEQFF. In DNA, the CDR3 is TGTGCCAGCAGCCTGCGGGGCCAGTCCTACAATGAGCAGTTCTTC.

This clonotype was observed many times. The CDR3 loop is CSVDRGGRGGTQYF. The CDR3 nucleotides are TGCAGCGTTGATCGGGGGGGGCGAGGCGGGACCCAGTACTTC. J is TRBJ2-5 and V is TRBV29-1; 8 bases agree with TRBD2. This CDR3 spans 14 amino acids. V lost 3 bases to trimming and J lost 7 bases; unmatched junction nucleotides: 10. CDR1 SQVTM and CDR2 ANQGSEA come from the germline V gene.

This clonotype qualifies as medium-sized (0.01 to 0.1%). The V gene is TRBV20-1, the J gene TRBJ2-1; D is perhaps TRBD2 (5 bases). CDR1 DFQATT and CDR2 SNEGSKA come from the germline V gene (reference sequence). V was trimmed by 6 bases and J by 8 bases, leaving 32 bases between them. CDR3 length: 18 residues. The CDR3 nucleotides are TGCAGTGCCCGAAGAGACCCCTATTGGGAGTTCTACTTGGATGAGCAGTTCTTC. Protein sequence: CSARRDPYWEFYLDEQFF.

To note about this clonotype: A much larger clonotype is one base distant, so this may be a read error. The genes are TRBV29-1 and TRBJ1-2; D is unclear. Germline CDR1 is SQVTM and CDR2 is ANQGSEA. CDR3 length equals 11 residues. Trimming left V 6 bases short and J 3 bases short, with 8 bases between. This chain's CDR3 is CSVTPDYGYTF. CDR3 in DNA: TGCAGCGTCACCCCCGACTATGGCTACACCTTC.

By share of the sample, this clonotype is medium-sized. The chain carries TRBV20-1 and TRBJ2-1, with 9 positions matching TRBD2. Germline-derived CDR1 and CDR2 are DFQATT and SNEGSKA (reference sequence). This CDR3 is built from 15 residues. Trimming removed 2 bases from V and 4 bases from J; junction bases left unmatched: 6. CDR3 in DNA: TGCAGTGCTAGACTAGCGGGGTCCGTTTACAATGAGCAGTTCTTC. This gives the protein CSARLAGSVYNEQFF.

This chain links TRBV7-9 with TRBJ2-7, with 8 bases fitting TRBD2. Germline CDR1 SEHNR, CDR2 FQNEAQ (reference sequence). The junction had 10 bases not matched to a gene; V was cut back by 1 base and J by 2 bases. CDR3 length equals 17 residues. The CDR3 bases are TGTGCCAGCAGCTTAGTGGGTGGCGGGAGGTCCCCCTACGAGCAGTACTTC. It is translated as CASSLVGGGRSPYEQYF. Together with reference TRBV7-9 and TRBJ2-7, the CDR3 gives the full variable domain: DTGVSQNPRHKITKRGQNVTFRCDPISEHNRLYWYRQTLGQGPEFLTYFQNEAQLEKSRLLSDRFSAERPKGSFSTLEIQRTEQGDSAMYLCASSLVGGGRSPYEQYFGPGTRLTVT.

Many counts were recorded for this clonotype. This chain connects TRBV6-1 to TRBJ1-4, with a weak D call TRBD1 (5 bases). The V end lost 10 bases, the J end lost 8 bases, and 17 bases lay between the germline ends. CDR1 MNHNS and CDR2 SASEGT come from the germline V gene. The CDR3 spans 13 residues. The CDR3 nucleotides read TGTGCCACAAGGGACTGGACGCGGGAAAAACTGTTTTTT. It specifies CATRDWTREKLFF.

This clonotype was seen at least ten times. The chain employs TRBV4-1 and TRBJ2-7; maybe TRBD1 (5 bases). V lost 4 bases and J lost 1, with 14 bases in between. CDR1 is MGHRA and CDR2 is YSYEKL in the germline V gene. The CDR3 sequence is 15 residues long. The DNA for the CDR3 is TGCGCCAGCAGCCGAGACAGCTTACTTTCCTACGAGCAGTACTTC. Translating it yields CASSRDSLLSYEQYF.

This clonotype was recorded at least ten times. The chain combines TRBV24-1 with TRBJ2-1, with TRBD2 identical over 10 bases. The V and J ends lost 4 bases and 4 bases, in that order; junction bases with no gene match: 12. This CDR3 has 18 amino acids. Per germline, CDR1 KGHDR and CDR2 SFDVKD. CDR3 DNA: TGTGCCACCAGTGACCCCTCTAGCGGGGGCCCCATTTACAATGAGCAGTTCTTC. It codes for CATSDPSSGGPIYNEQFF.